These 30 T cell receptor beta chains originate from one sample sequenced in a study of CD4 T cells in relation to SARS-CoV-2 and coronaviruses. These receptors lack a known antigen. Clones were read by immunoSEQ multiplex PCR, and TCRdb kept only the in-frame ones, dropping some. The sample consists of around 34,000 clones, roughly 73% of them appearing once. The sequencing input was memory CD4+ T cells from PBMCs, cultured in vitro. These receptors were obtained from an adult with COVID-19.

The chain couples TRBV7-9 to TRBJ2-6, with 7 nucleotides matching TRBD2. The V gene end was trimmed by 3 bases and the J gene end by 0 bases; junction bases not matched to a gene: 5. The CDR3 length is 17 residues. CDR1 is SEHNR and CDR2 is FQNEAQ in the germline V gene (reference sequence). Written as DNA, the CDR3 is TGTGCCAGCAGCTTTGGATCGGGGGGCTCTGGGGCCAACGTCCTGACTTTC. Amino acid sequence: CASSFGSGGSGANVLTF.

The chain couples TRBV24-1 to TRBJ2-5; 8 nucleotides align to TRBD2. V lost 4 bases, J lost 4 bases, and 4 bases stayed unmatched. In germline, CDR1 is KGHDR, CDR2 SFDVKD. The CDR3 spans 14 residues. CDR3 sequence: CATSENAGGETQYF. The CDR3 region has the DNA TGTGCCACCAGTGAGAATGCGGGAGGAGAGACCCAGTACTTC.

V is TRBV18 and J is TRBJ2-1; 12 positions agree with TRBD2. The CDR3 covers 16 residues. Germline CDR1 KGHSH, CDR2 LQKENI. Trimming took 2 bases from V and 2 from J; bases not matched to a gene: 1. CDR3 sequence reads: CASSPGLAGTYNEQFF. The DNA for the CDR3 is TGTGCCAGCTCACCAGGACTAGCGGGGACCTACAATGAGCAGTTCTTC.

The rearrangement joins TRBV19 to TRBJ2-1, with 9 nucleotides matching TRBD2. Per the germline V gene, CDR1 is LNHDA and CDR2 is SQIVND (reference sequence). This CDR3 has 15 amino acids. Trimming at V came to 7 bases and at J to 1 base, leaving 5 bases not matched to a gene. DNA for the CDR3: TGTGCCAGTAAAATAGCGGGGGTATCCTACAATGAGCAGTTCTTC. It is translated as CASKIAGVSYNEQFF.

The chain recombines TRBV11-2 with TRBJ1-1; D ambiguous. The V and J ends lost 5 bases and 0 bases respectively, with 10 bases between them. The CDR3 covers 14 residues. From germline, CDR1 is SGHAT and CDR2 FQNNGV. The CDR3 DNA sequence: TGTGCCAGCAGCAAAAACGTGTTGAACACTGAAGCTTTCTTT. This sequence encodes CASSKNVLNTEAFF. Supplemented by reference TRBV11-2 and TRBJ1-1, the full variable domain reads EAGVAQSPRYKIIEKRQSVAFWCNPISGHATLYWYQQILGQGPKLLIQFQNNGVVDDSQLPKDRFSAERLKGVDSTLKIQPAKLEDSAVYLCASSKNVLNTEAFFGQGTRLTVV.

This chain uses TRBV7-2 with TRBJ2-2; D unclear. The CDR3 consists of 13 residues. The V and J ends lost 1 base and 5 bases respectively, with 5 bases between them. CDR1 is SGHTA and CDR2 is FQGNSA in the germline V gene. CDR3 DNA sequence: TGTGCCAGCAGCTTAGGCGGTACCGGGGAGCTGTTTTTT. Amino acids: CASSLGGTGELFF.

This chain's CDR3 is CSASVREGYNEQFF. CDR3 coding DNA: TGCAGTGCTAGTGTCCGGGAGGGATACAATGAGCAGTTCTTC. The chain carries TRBV20-1 and TRBJ2-1; 8 nucleotides agree with TRBD2. V dropped 3 bases and J dropped 4; count of bases not matched to a gene: 5. This CDR3 spans 14 amino acids. CDR1 is DFQATT, CDR2 SNEGSKA, per germline (reference sequence).

J is TRBJ2-3 and V is TRBV7-2; 9 nucleotides match TRBD2. CDR1 and CDR2 (germline): SGHTA, FQGNSA. V was pared by 0 bases and J by 8 bases, with 6 bases of the junction left unmatched. CDR3 length: 15 amino acids. The CDR3 sequence: CASSLAASGEATQYF. The CDR3 DNA reads TGTGCCAGCAGCTTAGCGGCTAGCGGGGAAGCTACGCAGTATTTT.

The CDR3 DNA sequence: TGTGCCAGCAGTCGAAACAGCGACTATGGCTACACCTTC. Translating gives CASSRNSDYGYTF. This sequence joins TRBV12-3 or TRBV12-4 and TRBJ1-2, with unresolved D. The ends were cut back, 5 bases at V and 3 bases at J, with 10 bases in the middle. CDR3 length equals 13 residues.

The chain recombines TRBV7-8 with TRBJ1-2; 8 bases are a match to TRBD1. This CDR3 has 15 residues. V was clipped by 1 base and J by 6 bases; unmatched bases: 7. The germline V gene encodes CDR1 SGHVS and CDR2 FQNEAQ. CDR3 sequence reads: CASSLGGTGPHGYTF. In nucleotides, the CDR3 is TGTGCCAGCAGCTTAGGGGGGACAGGACCGCATGGCTACACCTTC.

This clone was seen a few times. V gene TRBV6-5 combines with J gene TRBJ2-7, with TRBD1 identical over 7 bases. The J segment lost 2 bases and the V segment lost 8 bases, leaving 9 bases of the junction unmatched. The length of the CDR3 is 14 residues. The germline gives CDR1 MNHEY, CDR2 SVGAGI. Here the CDR3 reads CASARTGVTYEQYF. DNA of the CDR3: TGTGCCAGCGCCCGGACAGGTGTAACCTACGAGCAGTACTTC.

V is TRBV7-9 and J is TRBJ1-2; D is unresolved. V shed 1 base and J shed 8 bases, with 14 bases lying between them. CDR3 length equals 14 residues. The germline V gene has CDR1 SEHNR and CDR2 FQNEAQ (reference sequence). The CDR3 is CASSLVTRSYGYTF. In DNA, the CDR3 is TGTGCCAGCAGCTTAGTCACCAGGTCTTACGGCTACACCTTC. The variable domain in full, completed from reference TRBV7-9 and TRBJ1-2, reads DTGVSQNPRHKITKRGQNVTFRCDPISEHNRLYWYRQTLGQGPEFLTYFQNEAQLEKSRLLSDRFSAERPKGSFSTLEIQRTEQGDSAMYLCASSLVTRSYGYTFGSGTRLTVV.

This chain connects TRBV7-2 to TRBJ2-7, with D perhaps matching TRBD2 (5 bases). Trimming cost V 4 bases and J 2 bases, with 27 bases left between them. The CDR3 is made up of 19 amino acids. Germline CDR1 reads SGHTA; CDR2 reads FQGNSA. This chain's CDR3 is CASSSGRGFFYRVPYEQYF. Written as DNA, the CDR3 is TGTGCCAGCAGCTCGGGTCGGGGTTTCTTTTATCGGGTTCCCTACGAGCAGTACTTC.

The rearrangement uses TRBV21-1 and TRBJ1-3. TRBV21-1 is a recognized pseudogene. The CDR3 is 16 amino acids. The CDR3 DNA reads as TGTGCCAGCAGCAAAACGGGTCATCCCGACGGAAACACCATATATTTT. Residues: CASSKTGHPDGNTIYF.

V is TRBV12-3 or TRBV12-4 and J is TRBJ1-1, with 7 bases aligning to TRBD1. The J segment lost 11 bases and the V segment lost 6 bases, leaving 12 bases of the junction unmatched. The CDR3 length is 13 residues. Here the CDR3 reads CASRNTGVPPAFF. In DNA form, the CDR3 reads TGTGCCAGCAGGAACACAGGGGTCCCCCCGGCTTTCTTT.

The chain is built from TRBV6-5 and TRBJ1-1, with TRBD1 identical over 8 bases. Germline V gene data show CDR1 as MNHEY and CDR2 as SVGAGI. V was pared by 8 bases and J by 2 bases, with 4 bases of the junction left unmatched. This CDR3 is built from 13 residues. DNA of the CDR3: TGTGCCAGCGCTCAGGGGGCTAACACTGAAGCTTTCTTT. It codes for CASAQGANTEAFF.

The chain employs TRBV5-1 and TRBJ2-5; TRBD2 aligns across 8 bases. This CDR3 has 22 amino acids. The germline CDR1 and CDR2 sequences are SGHRS and YFSETQ. V lost 0 bases and J lost 5; bases outside the gene matches: 27. The CDR3 here is CASSLEYGRAFPPRPHMETQYF. As DNA, the CDR3 is TGCGCCAGCAGCTTGGAGTACGGGAGGGCCTTTCCCCCTCGACCCCATATGGAGACCCAGTACTTC.

V and J are TRBV4-1 and TRBJ2-7; 12 nucleotides match TRBD2. The CDR3 loop spans 16 amino acids. The V segment lost 3 bases and the J segment 4 bases; nucleotides outside the gene matches: 7. Germline CDR1 is MGHRA and CDR2 is YSYEKL. The CDR3 DNA follows: TGCGCCAGCAGCCAGGGAGGACTAGCGGGATTTTACGAGCAGTACTTC. Translated, it gives CASSQGGLAGFYEQYF.

CDR3 DNA: TGTGCCAGCAGCACGAACCCGGGGAACACTGAAGCTTTCTTT. Protein sequence: CASSTNPGNTEAFF. This chain uses TRBV7-3 with TRBJ1-1; D uncertain. This CDR3 region has 14 residues. V lost 5 bases and J 1 base, leaving 11 bases between the germline ends. Per germline, CDR1 SGHTA and CDR2 FQGTGA.

This chain links TRBV27 with TRBJ2-1, with 7 bases identical to TRBD2. Germline V gene lookup returns CDR1 MNHEY and CDR2 SMNVEV (reference sequence). The trim removed 8 bases at V and 4 bases at J, leaving 11 bases unmatched. The CDR3 has 15 residues. The CDR3 nucleotides are TGTGCCAGCGTGAACCGACTAGCCGAGTACAATGAGCAGTTCTTC. It yields the protein CASVNRLAEYNEQFF.

The J gene is TRBJ2-1, the V gene TRBV5-1; perhaps TRBD2 as D (7 bases). With 7 bases removed from V and 3 bases from J, the gap between germline ends came to 23 bases. Germline V CDR1 and CDR2: SGHRS, YFSETQ. The CDR3 loop spans 17 amino acids. For the CDR3, the DNA is TGCGCCAGCCGGGTGGGGGGGCGAGAGCGTGGCTACAATGAGCAGTTCTTC. It is translated as CASRVGGRERGYNEQFF.

The chain joins TRBV6-1 to TRBJ1-5; TRBD1 matches 8 bases. Trimming removed 4 bases from V and 6 bases from J; junction bases left unmatched: 11. The CDR3 contains 16 residues. Looked up from germline, CDR1 is MNHNS and CDR2 is SASEGT. In nucleotides, the CDR3 is TGTGCCAGCAGTGGGAGGACAGGGTCTCAAGGTCAGCCCCAGCATTTT. Amino acids: CASSGRTGSQGQPQHF.

The DNA of the CDR3 is TGTGCCAGCAGCTTAGGAGTGGCTGAGCAGTTCTTC. This encodes CASSLGVAEQFF. The J gene is TRBJ2-1, the V gene TRBV7-9, with D uncertain. The CDR3 covers 12 residues. V was shortened by 1 base and J by 9 bases, with 7 bases between the two germline ends. Per the germline V gene, CDR1 is SEHNR and CDR2 is FQNEAQ (reference sequence).

This CDR3 is CASSMSSGSTYEQYF. The CDR3 coding sequence is TGTGCCAGTAGTATGTCTAGCGGGAGTACCTACGAGCAGTACTTC. V gene TRBV19 combines with J gene TRBJ2-7; TRBD2 aligns across 10 bases. V trimming: 3 bases; J trimming: 2 bases; junction bases outside the gene matches: 4. Germline-derived CDR1 and CDR2 are LNHDA and SQIVND (reference sequence). This CDR3 has 15 amino acids.

This clone was seen a few times. The V call is TRBV5-1, the J call TRBJ2-7; TRBD2 agrees at 8 bases. The CDR3 runs to 13 residues. Germline V gene data show CDR1 as SGHRS and CDR2 as YFSETQ. J gave up 4 bases and V 7 bases, and 7 bases lay outside the gene matches. Here the CDR3 reads CASRIAGPYEQYF. The CDR3 nucleotides read TGCGCCAGCCGGATAGCGGGACCATACGAGCAGTACTTC.

The chain employs TRBV28 and TRBJ1-1; 7 nucleotides align to TRBD1. Germline lookup yields CDR1 MDHEN and CDR2 SYDVKM. The ends lost 6 bases at V and 1 base at J; junction bases unmatched: 2. The CDR3 totals 13 residues. The CDR3 DNA follows: TGTGCCAGCAGCCACAGGGGGAACACTGAAGCTTTCTTT. It encodes CASSHRGNTEAFF.

V and J are TRBV12-3 or TRBV12-4 and TRBJ2-2, with D possibly matching TRBD2 (6 bases). The CDR3 length is 13 residues. Trimming cost V 4 bases and J 7 bases, with 10 bases left between them. CDR3 amino acids: CASSWRGGGELFF. CDR3 bases: TGTGCCAGCAGTTGGCGGGGAGGCGGGGAGCTGTTTTTT.

The chain has TRBV6-5 and TRBJ2-1, with D possibly being TRBD2 (5 bases). Trimming pared 0 bases from V and 0 bases from J, leaving 9 bases between. The CDR3 sequence is 16 residues long. Germline assignment: CDR1 MNHEY and CDR2 SVGAGI. The CDR3 region has the DNA TGTGCCAGCAGTTACTCGGTGGGGAGCTCCTACAATGAGCAGTTCTTC. Translation gives CASSYSVGSSYNEQFF.

This clone qualifies as medium-sized. The rearrangement links TRBV5-4 to TRBJ2-7, with 11 bases fitting TRBD2. This CDR3 contains 14 residues. Trimming at V came to 4 bases and at J to 5 bases, leaving 5 bases not matched to a gene. Germline V gene lookup returns CDR1 SGHNT and CDR2 YYREEE (reference sequence). In nucleotides, the CDR3 is TGTGCCAGCAGCGATAGCGGGAGGGACAACGAGCAGTACTTC. This translates into CASSDSGRDNEQYF.

The gene calls are TRBV29-1 and TRBJ2-1; no clear D. Germline V gene data show CDR1 as SQVTM and CDR2 as ANQGSEA. The CDR3 totals 13 residues. The ends were cut back, 5 bases at V and 3 bases at J, with 11 bases in the middle. The CDR3 loop reads CSVTIKNYNEQFF. CDR3 bases: TGCAGCGTTACAATTAAAAACTACAATGAGCAGTTCTTC.